The 27 T cell receptor beta chains given below trace back to one sample, sequenced in a study of OX40 agonist ivuxolimab in advanced cancers. Clones were sequenced by immunoSEQ multiplex PCR, and TCRdb holds only the in-frame ones, with some missing. This table has about 52,000 clones, approximately 92% appearing once. This sample comprised CD4+ or CD8+ T cells sorted from blood, obtained in a trial of the OX40 agonist ivuxolimab. These receptors originate from an adult with an advanced solid tumor such as melanoma, head and neck, liver or kidney cancer.

The gene calls are TRBV9 and TRBJ1-3; D possibly corresponds to TRBD1 (6 bases). CDR1 and CDR2 from the germline V gene are SGDLS and YYNGEE. This CDR3 comprises 15 residues. The V end was cut by 4 bases, the J end by 4 bases, with 15 bases between. Here the CDR3 reads CASSTTGCSGNTIYF. The CDR3 coding sequence is TGTGCCAGCAGCACCACAGGGTGCTCCGGAAACACCATATATTTT.

The CDR3 loop reads CASSIGSYEQYF. CDR3 nucleotides: TGTGCCAGCTCAATCGGTTCCTACGAGCAGTACTTC. V usage is TRBV18 and J usage is TRBJ2-7, with D unresolved. CDR3 length equals 12 residues. Germline V gives CDR1 KGHSH, CDR2 LQKENI. V was clipped by 5 bases and J by 1 base, with 6 bases between them.

Only one count was recorded for this clone. The rearrangement joins TRBV7-9 to TRBJ2-5, with TRBD1 identical over 7 bases. V was pared by 4 bases and J by 5 bases, with 10 bases of the junction left unmatched. The CDR3 has 15 amino acids. CDR1 and CDR2 from the germline V gene are SEHNR and FQNEAQ (reference sequence). CDR3 DNA sequence: TGTGCCAGCAGCTCCCCGGGACAGAGTGGCGAGACCCAGTACTTC. This encodes CASSSPGQSGETQYF.

The J gene is TRBJ2-7, the V gene TRBV5-4; 7 positions match TRBD1. V lost 4 bases and J lost 3; bases outside the gene matches: 7. The CDR3 is 14 residues long. Germline V gene data show CDR1 as SGHNT and CDR2 as YYREEE (reference sequence). The CDR3 bases are TGTGCCAGCAGCATCGACAGGGTCGGCTACGAGCAGTACTTC. Its protein is CASSIDRVGYEQYF.

The genes are TRBV5-6 and TRBJ1-4, with D possibly being TRBD1 (6 bases). CDR1 is SGHDT and CDR2 is YYEEEE in the germline V gene. The CDR3 has 12 residues. V was pared by 3 bases and J by 7 bases, with 7 bases between. Here the CDR3 reads CASSSDSEKLFF. The CDR3 DNA follows: TGTGCCAGCAGCTCGGACAGTGAAAAACTGTTTTTT.

The chain employs TRBV11-2 and TRBJ2-7, with TRBD2 matching over 7 bases. This CDR3 spans 16 amino acids. V lost 4 bases to trimming and J lost 3 bases; unmatched junction nucleotides: 12. Germline CDR1 SGHAT, CDR2 FQNNGV. Here the CDR3 DNA reads TGTGCCAGCAGCTCCCAGGTGGGGCAGCGGGACTACGAGCAGTACTTC. Translation gives CASSSQVGQRDYEQYF.

This chain joins TRBV14 and TRBJ2-7; possibly TRBD2 for D (5 bases). V was shortened by 0 bases and J by 1 base, with 7 bases between the two germline ends. Germline V gene lookup returns CDR1 SGHDN and CDR2 FVKESK. The CDR3 totals 14 residues. The CDR3: CASSQDPGSYEQYF. For the CDR3, the DNA is TGTGCCAGCAGCCAAGATCCGGGGTCCTACGAGCAGTACTTC.

Comment on this clone: Different DNA sequences within this sample yield the same CDR3. The chain combines TRBV6-5 with TRBJ2-2, with D unclear. The CDR3 is made up of 12 amino acids. Trimming stripped 0 bases from V and 5 bases from J, with 1 base between. Germline V gene lookup returns CDR1 MNHEY and CDR2 SVGAGI. The CDR3 loop is CASSYSTGELFF. CDR3 DNA: TGTGCCAGCAGTTACTCGACCGGGGAGCTGTTTTTT.

CDR3 bases: TGTGCCAGCAGCCGCGGGACTAGCGGGAGACCAGATACGCAGTATTTT. Its translation: CASSRGTSGRPDTQYF. The chain links TRBV28 to TRBJ2-3, with TRBD2 identical over 14 bases. With 6 bases clipped from V and 4 bases from J, the junction kept 6 bases outside the gene matches. Germline V gene data show CDR1 as MDHEN and CDR2 as SYDVKM. The CDR3 is made up of 16 amino acids.

This clone showed up just once. CDR3 DNA: TGCGCCAGCAGCCCTTCGGGACTAGCGTCCTACGAGCAGTACTTC. Its protein product is CASSPSGLASYEQYF. The chain combines TRBV4-3 with TRBJ2-7; 10 bases fit TRBD2. Germline-derived CDR1 and CDR2 are LGHNA and YSLEER. The CDR3 covers 15 residues. V was pared by 4 bases and J by 1 base, with 4 bases of the junction left unmatched.

The V and J genes are TRBV4-1 and TRBJ2-1; D perhaps matches TRBD1 (6 bases). V was pared by 0 bases and J by 3 bases, with 9 bases between. Germline V lookup: CDR1 MGHRA, CDR2 YSYEKL. This CDR3 has 15 residues. The CDR3 nucleotides are TGCGCCAGCAGCCAAGATAAGGACAGCTACAATGAGCAGTTCTTC. Residues: CASSQDKDSYNEQFF.

The V gene is TRBV27, the J gene TRBJ1-4; no reliable D call. The CDR3 extends over 14 amino acids. Trimming took 4 bases from V and 3 from J, leaving 9 bases between them. CDR1 is MNHEY, CDR2 SMNVEV, per germline (reference sequence). CDR3 nucleotides: TGTGCCAGCAGTTATGGTGGGGCTAATGAAAAACTGTTTTTT. This sequence encodes CASSYGGANEKLFF. The full variable domain, rest sourced from reference TRBV27 and TRBJ1-4, is EAQVTQNPRYLITVTGKKLTVTCSQNMNHEYMSWYRQDPGLGLRQIYYSMNVEVTDKGDVPEGYKVSRKEKRNFPLILESPSPNQTSLYFCASSYGGANEKLFFGSGTQLSVL.

The chain couples TRBV19 to TRBJ2-7; TRBD1 matches 8 bases. The CDR3 has 14 amino acids. V shed 5 bases and J 0 bases; nucleotides not matched to a gene: 3. The V gene's germline CDR1 is LNHDA and CDR2 SQIVND (reference sequence). The CDR3: CASSADRDSYEQYF. The CDR3 nucleotides are TGTGCCAGTAGTGCGGACAGGGACTCCTACGAGCAGTACTTC.

The V gene is TRBV5-1, the J gene TRBJ2-7; weak D call: TRBD1 (6 bases). Trimming shortened V by 5 bases and J by 2 bases, and 14 bases separated the two germline ends. Germline V CDR1 and CDR2: SGHRS, YFSETQ. The CDR3 runs to 14 residues. The CDR3 region has the DNA TGCGCCAGCAGTAGGACAGAAACCACCTACGAGCAGTACTTC. It codes for CASSRTETTYEQYF. The full variable domain, its missing parts supplied by reference TRBV5-1 and TRBJ2-7, is KAGVTQTPRYLIKTRGQQVTLSCSPISGHRSVSWYQQTPGQGLQFLFEYFSETQRNKGNFPGRFSGRQFSNSRSEMNVSTLELGDSALYLCASSRTETTYEQYFGPGTRLTVT.

The gene calls are TRBV7-9 and TRBJ1-5, with D unclear. Germline CDR1 and CDR2: SEHNR and FQNEAQ (reference sequence). The ends were cut back, 5 bases at V and 1 base at J, with 3 bases in the middle. The length of the CDR3 is 12 residues. The CDR3 DNA follows: TGTGCCAGCAGCCTGAGCAATCAGCCCCAGCATTTT. Encoded protein: CASSLSNQPQHF. The full variable domain, rest sourced from reference TRBV7-9 and TRBJ1-5, is DTGVSQNPRHKITKRGQNVTFRCDPISEHNRLYWYRQTLGQGPEFLTYFQNEAQLEKSRLLSDRFSAERPKGSFSTLEIQRTEQGDSAMYLCASSLSNQPQHFGDGTRLSIL.

Notes on this clone: The same CDR3 is also encoded by other DNA sequences in this sample. The chain uses TRBV7-9 and TRBJ2-7, with TRBD1 identical over 7 bases. From germline, CDR1 is SEHNR and CDR2 FQNEAQ (reference sequence). The V and J ends lost 0 bases and 1 base, in that order; junction bases with no gene match: 12. The CDR3 loop spans 18 amino acids. Here the CDR3 reads CASSLAGIQGRLSYEQYF. For the CDR3, the DNA is TGTGCCAGCAGCTTAGCGGGAATACAGGGGCGTTTATCCTACGAGCAGTACTTC. The full variable domain, in which reference TRBV7-9 and TRBJ2-7 provide the parts outside the CDR3, is DTGVSQNPRHKITKRGQNVTFRCDPISEHNRLYWYRQTLGQGPEFLTYFQNEAQLEKSRLLSDRFSAERPKGSFSTLEIQRTEQGDSAMYLCASSLAGIQGRLSYEQYFGPGTRLTVT.

V gene TRBV18 combines with J gene TRBJ2-1, with D maybe TRBD2 (5 bases). This CDR3 has 11 residues. Trimming removed 5 bases at V and 10 bases at J, with 9 bases between. Germline assignment: CDR1 KGHSH and CDR2 LQKENI. As DNA, the CDR3 is TGTGCCAGCTCAAGCCCGGGGGAGCAGTTCTTC. This translates into CASSSPGEQFF.

V gene TRBV5-4 combines with J gene TRBJ2-7; D remains unclear. This CDR3 is built from 12 residues. The germline CDR1 and CDR2 sequences are SGHNT and YYREEE (reference sequence). V was shortened by 5 bases and J by 5 bases, with 11 bases between the two germline ends. CDR3 protein: CASRVLGNEQYF. Here the CDR3 DNA reads TGTGCCAGCAGGGTTCTAGGGAACGAGCAGTACTTC.

The chain employs TRBV7-9 and TRBJ1-2; maybe TRBD1 (5 bases). Trimming stripped 0 bases from V and 5 bases from J, with 13 bases between. Germline V gives CDR1 SEHNR, CDR2 FQNEAQ (reference sequence). The CDR3 loop spans 15 amino acids. The CDR3 bases are TGTGCCAGCAGCTTAGCGTTCAGGGACCAATATGGCTACACCTTC. The encoded protein is CASSLAFRDQYGYTF.

CDR3 DNA sequence: TGTGCCAGCAGCCCTACCAGACAGGGATATGGCTACACCTTC. This codes for CASSPTRQGYGYTF. This chain uses TRBV11-2 with TRBJ1-2, with TRBD1 identical over 7 bases. Germline assignment: CDR1 SGHAT and CDR2 FQNNGV. J gave up 5 bases and V 5 bases, and 8 bases lay outside the gene matches. CDR3 length: 14 residues.

The gene calls are TRBV11-2 and TRBJ2-7; TRBD2 agrees at 14 bases. V shed 5 bases, J shed 3 bases, and the junction held 6 bases outside the gene matches. The CDR3 totals 16 residues. Germline V gene sequence: CDR1 SGHAT, CDR2 FQNNGV. CDR3 region: CASSPGTSGRNYEQYF. CDR3 bases: TGTGCCAGCAGCCCCGGGACTAGCGGGAGAAACTACGAGCAGTACTTC.

This rearrangement joins TRBV9 to TRBJ1-4, with D possibly being TRBD1 (5 bases). This CDR3 contains 16 residues. Germline V CDR1 and CDR2: SGDLS, YYNGEE. With 5 bases removed from V and 0 bases from J, the gap between germline ends came to 14 bases. The CDR3 region is CASSASRGATNEKLFF. The CDR3 DNA is TGTGCCAGCAGTGCCAGCCGGGGCGCAACTAATGAAAAACTGTTTTTT.

This rearrangement joins TRBV7-6 to TRBJ2-7, with 11 bases fitting TRBD2. CDR1 is SGHVS and CDR2 is FNYEAQ in the germline V gene. The CDR3 has 16 amino acids. The V and J ends lost 3 bases and 7 bases, in that order; junction bases with no gene match: 11. CDR3 sequence reads: CASSFRSGLAGGEQYF. The CDR3 region has the DNA TGTGCCAGCAGCTTCCGTAGTGGCCTAGCGGGAGGTGAGCAGTACTTC. Supplemented by reference TRBV7-6 and TRBJ2-7, the full variable domain reads GAGVSQSPRYKVTKRGQDVALRCDPISGHVSLYWYRQALGQGPEFLTYFNYEAQQDKSGLPNDRFSAERPEGSISTLTIQRTEQRDSAMYRCASSFRSGLAGGEQYFGPGTRLTVT.

V is TRBV5-1 and J is TRBJ2-5; D possibly matches TRBD1 or TRBD2 (6 bases each). The CDR3 is made up of 18 amino acids. Trimming took 0 bases from V and 5 from J, leaving 23 bases between them. CDR1 and CDR2 from the germline V gene are SGHRS and YFSETQ. CDR3 sequence: CASSLALVGGRSHETQYF. CDR3 in DNA: TGCGCCAGCAGCTTGGCCCTCGTAGGGGGGAGAAGCCATGAGACCCAGTACTTC.

The gene calls are TRBV19 and TRBJ2-7; no clear D gene. V was trimmed by 3 bases and J by 4 bases, leaving 7 bases between them. The germline gives CDR1 LNHDA, CDR2 SQIVND (reference sequence). The CDR3 runs to 12 residues. DNA of the CDR3: TGTGCCAGTAGTATGGACCTTTACGAGCAGTACTTC. The encoded protein is CASSMDLYEQYF.

The chain employs TRBV6-5 and TRBJ2-7, with D unresolved. The CDR3 loop spans 16 amino acids. Trimming cost V 0 bases and J 1 base, with 13 bases left between them. Germline assignment: CDR1 MNHEY and CDR2 SVGAGI. Written as DNA, the CDR3 is TGTGCCAGCAGTTACTCGATAAGCGAAATTTCCTACGAGCAGTACTTC. This encodes CASSYSISEISYEQYF.

The chain carries TRBV27 and TRBJ2-1; D uncertain. Trimming pared 0 bases from V and 0 bases from J, leaving 9 bases between. The length of the CDR3 is 16 residues. Germline V gene sequence: CDR1 MNHEY, CDR2 SMNVEV (reference sequence). CDR3 nucleotides: TGTGCCAGCAGTTTATCGATAGGAGACTCCTACAATGAGCAGTTCTTC. Encoded protein: CASSLSIGDSYNEQFF.